The source of this T cell receptor beta chain is a study of cytomegalovirus exposure and HLA in healthy donors. Study-wide background: A later analysis reported the same platform for the 110 or so validation repertoires and the approximately 720 first-cohort repertoires. Study-wide results and caveats: A subsequent analysis found that TCR clusters from the first cohort also tended to co-occur in the roughly 120 validation repertoires, with 90% to 95% of cluster scores above 0.

The CDR3 is 14 residues long. With V trimmed by 1 base and J by 14 bases, 10 bases remained unmatched. Germline values: CDR1 SGDLS, CDR2 YYNGEE. As concerns this clone: Its matching antigen is unknown.

Only in-frame clones appear in the TCRdb table, and some are missing; sequencing was by immunoSEQ multiplex PCR. The table lists some 110,000 clones, 86% of them singletons. The sequenced sample was PBMCs. The receptor's source is a man between 18 and 29 years old in good health and CMV-seronegative. The rearrangement joins TRBV9 to TRBJ1-2; TRBD1 matches 11 bases. The CDR3 spells CASSVSGTGGRETF. The CDR3 coding sequence is TGTGCCAGCAGCGTAAGCGGGACAGGGGGAAGGGAAACCTTC.